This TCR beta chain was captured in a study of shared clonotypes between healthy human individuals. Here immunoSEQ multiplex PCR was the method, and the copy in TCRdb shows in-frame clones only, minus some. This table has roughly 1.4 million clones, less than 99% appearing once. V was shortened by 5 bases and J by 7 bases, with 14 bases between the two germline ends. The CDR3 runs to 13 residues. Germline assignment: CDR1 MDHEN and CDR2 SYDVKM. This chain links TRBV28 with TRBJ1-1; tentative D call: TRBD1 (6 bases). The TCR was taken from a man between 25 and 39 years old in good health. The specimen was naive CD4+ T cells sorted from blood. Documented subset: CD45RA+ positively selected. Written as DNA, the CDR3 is TGTGCCAGCAGTATTCAGGGACACCTTGAAGCTTTCTTT. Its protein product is CASSIQGHLEAFF.